This is a list of T cell receptor beta chains from one sample in a study of breast tumors, draining lymph nodes, adjacent tissues. From the multiplex PCR reads, TCRdb called clonotypes with MiXCR, one entry per CDR3 protein. In the table there are 150,000 to 200,000 distinct CDR3 sequences, roughly a third of which are singletons. Sequenced: axillary lymph node tissue. These receptor sequences come from a female donor with breast cancer. Some clones in this sample may be carry-over from other donors' samples. Each CDR3 is given with its conserved first and last residue. The D gene is left open where the match is weak. Where a row states a size, it is once, few, many or the class of an expanded clone; other rows omit it.

TRBV7-9,-,TRBD2,TRBJ2-5,TGTGCCAGCAGCCCACAACCGGGAGGGACTATCCAAGAGCCCCAGTACTTC,CASSPQPGGTIQEPQYF
TRBV12-3/TRBV12-4,-,-,TRBJ2-6,TGTGCCAGCAGATCTCAGACAGGGGCCAACGTCCTGACTTTC,CASRSQTGANVLTF
TRBV20-1,many,TRBD2,TRBJ2-3,TGCAGTGCCGGTAGGGCTAGCGGGAGCATGGATACGCAGTATTTT,CSAGRASGSMDTQYF
TRBV6-6,many,TRBD2,TRBJ2-2,TGTGCCACCCCTAGCGGGACCCAGAACACCGGGGAGCTGTTTTTT,CATPSGTQNTGELFF
TRBV18,-,TRBD1,TRBJ1-2,TGTGCCAGCTCACCTCGGGACAGGGAAACTAACTATGGCTACACCTTC,CASSPRDRETNYGYTF
TRBV5-1,many,-,TRBJ2-5,TGCGCCAGCAGCTTGGGGCCCGGGGGTTACGAGACCCAGTACTTC,CASSLGPGGYETQYF
TRBV19,-,-,TRBJ1-1,TGTGCCAGTACCAAGGACCGGACGGTGAACACTGAAGCTTTCTTT,CASTKDRTVNTEAFF
TRBV20-1,many,-,TRBJ2-6,TGCAGTGCTAGAAAGGGATCGTACTCTGGGGCCAACGTCCTGACTTTC,CSARKGSYSGANVLTF
TRBV20-1,once,TRBD2,TRBJ2-3,TGCAGTGCAGAGCGGGGGACTAGCACAGATACGCAGTATTTT,CSAERGTSTDTQYF
TRBV19,many,-,TRBJ1-3,TGTGCCAGTAGTTTCCGAGGGACGGCGGGAAACACCATATATTTT,CASSFRGTAGNTIYF
TRBV5-1,many,TRBD1,TRBJ2-1,TGCGCCAGCAGCCCACAGGGGGACAATGAGCAGTTCTTC,CASSPQGDNEQFF
TRBV25-1,many,-,TRBJ1-2,TGTGCCAGCAGCCCTAGCCTGGCCGGGACTCTTAACTATGGCTACACCTTC,CASSPSLAGTLNYGYTF
TRBV11-2,few,-,TRBJ2-1,TGTGCCAGCAGCTTTTGGGGGGTTAGGGCGGGGTTGGATGAGCAGTTCTTC,CASSFWGVRAGLDEQFF
TRBV10-3,-,-,TRBJ1-2,TGTGCCATCACCGAGGAAAGTTCGTATGGCTACACCTTC,CAITEESSYGYTF
TRBV7-6,-,-,TRBJ1-1,TGTGCCAGCAGCTTGCAGGAAGCTTTCTTT,CASSLQEAFF
TRBV7-9,many,-,TRBJ2-7,TGTGCCAGCAGTCAACAGGTCTACGAGCAGTACTTC,CASSQQVYEQYF
TRBV7-9,-,TRBD2,TRBJ2-1,TGTGCCAGCAGCCCGTTAGCGGGGGGGCCCTCGTACAATGAGCAGTTCTTC,CASSPLAGGPSYNEQFF
TRBV11-2,-,-,TRBJ2-1,TGTGCCAGCAGCTTGGACGGAAGATACAATGAGCAGTTCTTC,CASSLDGRYNEQFF
TRBV19,-,-,TRBJ2-2,TGTGCCAGCAACGAGGTGGTTTTT,CASNEVVF
TRBV4-1,many,TRBD1,TRBJ1-4,TGCGCCAGCAGCCAATTACCGGGACAGGGGGATGAAAAACTGTTTTTT,CASSQLPGQGDEKLFF
TRBV5-1,many,-,TRBJ1-6,TGCGCCAGCAGCCTGCTATCGCGGAATAGCTATAATTCACCCCTCCACTTT,CASSLLSRNSYNSPLHF
TRBV3-1,many,-,TRBJ2-5,TGTGCCAGCAGCCAAGCTGGGGCGGACGAGACCCAGTACTTC,CASSQAGADETQYF
TRBV6-5,many,-,TRBJ2-7,TGTGCCAGCAGTGTCACCCCGGACTATCAGTACGAGCAGTACTTC,CASSVTPDYQYEQYF
TRBV7-6,many,TRBD2,TRBJ2-3,TGTGCCAGCAGCTTAGGGTTGGCGCTAGCGGGAGCCCCAGATACGCAGTATTTT,CASSLGLALAGAPDTQYF
TRBV11-3,-,-,TRBJ2-3,TGTGCCAGCAGCCCACGGGACGGACACACAGATATGCAGTATTTT,CASSPRDGHTDMQYF
TRBV20-1,-,-,TRBJ2-3,TGCAGTGCTAGCGGGAGACCCACAGATACGCAGTATTTT,CSASGRPTDTQYF
TRBV7-9,many,-,TRBJ2-1,TGTGCCAGCAGCTTAGCTGGGGTTTGGGACGATGAGCAGTTCTTC,CASSLAGVWDDEQFF
TRBV10-3,many,-,TRBJ2-7,TGTGCCATCAGTGGCTCAGCGGAACTATCCTACGAGCAGTACTTC,CAISGSAELSYEQYF
TRBV7-8,few,-,TRBJ1-1,TGTGCCAGCAGCTTAAGGGAAGGCACTGAAGCTTTCTTT,CASSLREGTEAFF
TRBV20-1,many,TRBD1,TRBJ2-5,TGCAGTGCTAGAGCTTATTGGGACAGACAAGAGACCCAGTACTTC,CSARAYWDRQETQYF
TRBV2,many,-,TRBJ1-5,TGTGCCAGCAGTGAAATGCGGGGGAATCAGCCCCAGCATTTT,CASSEMRGNQPQHF
TRBV19,-,-,TRBJ1-1,TGTGCCAGTAAGGTCGGGAACGGCTTCACTGAAGCTTTCTTT,CASKVGNGFTEAFF
TRBV24-1,many,TRBD2,TRBJ2-3,TGTGCCACCAGTGATTCGACTAGCGGCGTCATCACAGATACGCAGTATTTT,CATSDSTSGVITDTQYF